This TCR beta chain was identified during a study of early T cells in non-severe SARS-CoV-2 infection. TCRdb ran MiXCR on the 5' RACE reads and lists one entry per CDR3 protein. The table lists 43,000 or so distinct CDR3 sequences, 3% to 4% of them singletons. This clonotype was recorded at least ten times. The germline V gene has CDR1 SGDLS and CDR2 YYNGEE. The CDR3 runs 15 residues. V lost 2 bases to trimming and J lost 5 bases; unmatched junction nucleotides: 5. The V call is TRBV9, the J call TRBJ2-2; 8 bases line up with TRBD2. Sequencing was carried out using whole blood. The receptor was isolated from an adult who was a healthcare worker with PCR-confirmed SARS-CoV-2 infection or an uninfected control (not recorded which). The CDR3 loop is CASSVTSGGTGELFF. The CDR3 nucleotides read TGTGCCAGCAGCGTTACTAGCGGAGGGACCGGGGAGCTGTTTTTT.